Below, 7 T cell receptor beta chains from the same sample are listed, as sequenced in a study of cytomegalovirus exposure and HLA in healthy donors. Vbeta (60) and Jbeta (13) primers were used in the PCR. Repertoires were generated with immunoSEQ multiplex PCR, while TCRdb's copy carries only in-frame clones and drops some. The sample yields about 84,000 clones, roughly 78% seen once. The sequencing sample was made of PBMCs. These receptors all stem from a male donor in good health and CMV-seropositive.

The chain combines TRBV7-9 with TRBJ2-5; 7 nucleotides align to TRBD2. The germline CDR1 and CDR2 sequences are SEHNR and FQNEAQ (reference sequence). The CDR3 has 15 amino acids. Losses at the gene ends were 5 bases for V and 2 bases for J; bases not matched to a gene: 8. The CDR3 bases are TGTGCCAGCAGCCCCCACTCTAGCGGACAAGAGACCCAGTACTTC. Translating it yields CASSPHSSGQETQYF.

This clone was seen a few times. This chain uses TRBV2 with TRBJ1-1, with TRBD1 identical over 10 bases. CDR1 is SNHLY and CDR2 is FYNNEI in the germline V gene. The junction had 4 bases not matched to a gene; V was cut back by 6 bases and J by 6 bases. The CDR3 is 13 residues long. The CDR3 DNA sequence: TGTGCCAGCAGGACAGGGGGCGACTCTGAAGCTTTCTTT. Protein sequence: CASRTGGDSEAFF.

J is TRBJ2-3 and V is TRBV5-4; a weak D match, TRBD2 (5 bases). CDR1 and CDR2 (germline): SGHNT, YYREEE (reference sequence). V lost 3 bases, J lost 4 bases, and 12 bases lay in between. The CDR3 consists of 14 residues. CDR3 protein: CASSYPGSPDTQYF. The CDR3 region has the DNA TGTGCCAGCAGCTATCCGGGGAGCCCAGATACGCAGTATTTT.

This clone has at least ten counts. The chain combines TRBV28 with TRBJ2-7; D is possibly TRBD1 (6 bases). This CDR3 contains 13 residues. V was pared by 8 bases and J by 5 bases, with 16 bases between. Germline CDR1 MDHEN, CDR2 SYDVKM. In DNA, the CDR3 is TGTGCCAGCCTACAGGGAAACGTGAACGAGCAGTACTTC. Amino acids: CASLQGNVNEQYF.

The gene calls are TRBV7-2 and TRBJ2-2; D is unresolved. Germline-derived CDR1 and CDR2 are SGHTA and FQGNSA. V was trimmed by 6 bases and J by 1 base, leaving 9 bases between them. The CDR3 contains 14 residues. The CDR3 loop reads CASSYLRNTGELFF. The CDR3 coding sequence is TGTGCCAGCAGTTACTTGAGGAACACCGGGGAGCTGTTTTTT. The whole variable domain, remainder taken from reference TRBV7-2 and TRBJ2-2, is GAGVSQSPSNKVTEKGKDVELRCDPISGHTALYWYRQSLGQGLEFLIYFQGNSAPDKSGLPSDRFSAERTGGSVSTLTIQRTQQEDSAVYLCASSYLRNTGELFFGEGSRLTVL.

V usage is TRBV7-6 and J usage is TRBJ2-3; 8 bases are shared with TRBD2. The trim removed 1 base at V and 2 bases at J, leaving 11 bases unmatched. CDR3 length: 18 amino acids. The germline V gene has CDR1 SGHVS and CDR2 FNYEAQ. CDR3 amino acids: CASSLGIQREIPTDTQYF. As DNA, the CDR3 is TGTGCCAGCAGCTTAGGAATTCAGCGGGAGATCCCCACAGATACGCAGTATTTT.

The chain combines TRBV5-6 with TRBJ1-1; maybe TRBD1 (5 bases). V lost 1 base and J lost 5, with 9 bases in between. The CDR3 runs 13 residues. Germline V gene sequence: CDR1 SGHDT, CDR2 YYEEEE. Here the CDR3 reads CASSLLKGTEAFF. The DNA for the CDR3 is TGTGCCAGCAGCTTGTTAAAGGGGACTGAAGCTTTCTTT.